The present entry profiles one T cell receptor (beta chain) with its context. This specimen comes from a study of tissue T cells after allogeneic stem cell transplantation. Turning to the study itself: Five GVHD patients had recipient-origin PBMCs collected before transplant.

Trimming at V came to 1 base and at J to 5 bases, leaving 9 bases not matched to a gene. Germline values: CDR1 KGHSH, CDR2 LQKENI. The CDR3 is made up of 17 amino acids. TCRdb keeps only in-frame clones here, not all; method: immunoSEQ multiplex PCR. The sample has some 45,000 clones, roughly 92% seen once. Sequences were derived from blood, sampled before transplantation. V usage is TRBV18 and J usage is TRBJ2-2; the match to TRBD1 covers 8 bases. The sequence derives from a woman aged 35 to 70 who later had graft-versus-host disease after an allogeneic stem cell transplant. In DNA form, the CDR3 reads TGTGCCAGCTCACCACAGTCCGGACAGGGTGGGACCGGGGAGCTGTTTTTT. Translating it yields CASSPQSGQGGTGELFF. Supplemented by reference TRBV18 and TRBJ2-2, the full variable domain reads NAGVMQNPRHLVRRRGQEARLRCSPMKGHSHVYWYRQLPEEGLKFMVYLQKENIIDESGMPKERFSAEFPKEGPSILRIQQVVRGDSAAYFCASSPQSGQGGTGELFFGEGSRLTVL.